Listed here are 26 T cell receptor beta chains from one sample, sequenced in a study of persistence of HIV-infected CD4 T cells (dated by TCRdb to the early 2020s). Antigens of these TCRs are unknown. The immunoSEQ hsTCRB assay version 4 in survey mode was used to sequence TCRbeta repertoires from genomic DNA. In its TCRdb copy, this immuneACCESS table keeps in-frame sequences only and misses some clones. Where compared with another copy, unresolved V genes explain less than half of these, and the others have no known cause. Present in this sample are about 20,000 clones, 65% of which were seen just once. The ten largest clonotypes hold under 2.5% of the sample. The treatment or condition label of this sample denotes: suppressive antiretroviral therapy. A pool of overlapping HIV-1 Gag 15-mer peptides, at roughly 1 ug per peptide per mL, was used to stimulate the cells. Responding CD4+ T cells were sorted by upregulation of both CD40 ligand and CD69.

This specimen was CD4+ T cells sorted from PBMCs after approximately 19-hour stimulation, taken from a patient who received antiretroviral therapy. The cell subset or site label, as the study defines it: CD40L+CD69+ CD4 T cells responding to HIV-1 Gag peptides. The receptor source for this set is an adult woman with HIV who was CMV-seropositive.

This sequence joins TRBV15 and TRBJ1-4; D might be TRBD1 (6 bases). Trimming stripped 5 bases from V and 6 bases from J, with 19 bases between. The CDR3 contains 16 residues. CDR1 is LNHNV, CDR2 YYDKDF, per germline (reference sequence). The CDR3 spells CATSRPFRGGDEKLFF. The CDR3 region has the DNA TGTGCCACCAGCCGGCCATTTAGGGGGGGGGATGAAAAACTGTTTTTT.

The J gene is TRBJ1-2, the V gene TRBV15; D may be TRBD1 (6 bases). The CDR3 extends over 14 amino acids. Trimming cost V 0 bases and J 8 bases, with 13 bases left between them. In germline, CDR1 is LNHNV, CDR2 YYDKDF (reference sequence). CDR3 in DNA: TGTGCCACCAGCAGAGATATGGGGGCGCGGGGCTACACCTTC. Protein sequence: CATSRDMGARGYTF.

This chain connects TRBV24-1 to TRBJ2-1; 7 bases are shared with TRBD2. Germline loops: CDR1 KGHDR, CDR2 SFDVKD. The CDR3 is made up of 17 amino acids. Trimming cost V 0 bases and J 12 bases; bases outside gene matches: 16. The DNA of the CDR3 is TGTGCCACCAGTGATTTGCAAAGGGCTAGCGGCCTAGGTGGGCAGTTCTTC. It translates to CATSDLQRASGLGGQFF.

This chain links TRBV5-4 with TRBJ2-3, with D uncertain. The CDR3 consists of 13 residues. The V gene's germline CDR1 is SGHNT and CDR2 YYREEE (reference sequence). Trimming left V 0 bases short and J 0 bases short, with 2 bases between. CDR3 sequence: CASSLGSTDTQYF. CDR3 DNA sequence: TGTGCCAGCAGCTTGGGTAGCACAGATACGCAGTATTTT.

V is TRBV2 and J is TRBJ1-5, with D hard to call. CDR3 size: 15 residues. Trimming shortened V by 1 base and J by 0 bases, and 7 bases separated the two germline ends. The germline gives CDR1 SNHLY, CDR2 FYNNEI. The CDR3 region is CASSEGIFSNQPQHF. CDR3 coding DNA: TGTGCCAGCAGTGAAGGGATTTTTAGCAATCAGCCCCAGCATTTT. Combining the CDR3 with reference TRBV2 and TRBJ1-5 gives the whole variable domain EPEVTQTPSHQVTQMGQEVILRCVPISNHLYFYWYRQILGQKVEFLVSFYNNEISEKSEIFDDQFSVERPDGSNFTLKIRSTKLEDSAMYFCASSEGIFSNQPQHFGDGTRLSIL.

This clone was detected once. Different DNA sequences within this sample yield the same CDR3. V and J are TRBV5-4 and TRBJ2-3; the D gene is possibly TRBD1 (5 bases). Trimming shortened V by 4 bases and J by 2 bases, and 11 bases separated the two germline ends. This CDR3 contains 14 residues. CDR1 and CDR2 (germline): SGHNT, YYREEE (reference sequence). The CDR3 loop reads CASSPDSYTDTQYF. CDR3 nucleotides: TGTGCCAGCAGCCCCGACAGTTACACAGATACGCAGTATTTT.

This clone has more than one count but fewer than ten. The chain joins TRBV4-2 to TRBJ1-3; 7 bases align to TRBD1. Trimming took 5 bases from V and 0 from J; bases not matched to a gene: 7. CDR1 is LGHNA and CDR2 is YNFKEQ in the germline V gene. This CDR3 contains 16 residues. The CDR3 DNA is TGTGCCAGCAGCACAAGGACAGGCGACTCTGGAAACACCATATATTTT. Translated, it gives CASSTRTGDSGNTIYF.

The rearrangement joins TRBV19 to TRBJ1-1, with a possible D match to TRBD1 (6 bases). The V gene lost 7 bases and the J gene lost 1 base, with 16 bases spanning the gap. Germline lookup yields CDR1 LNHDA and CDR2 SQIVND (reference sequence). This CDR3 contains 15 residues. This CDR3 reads CASNLDVGANTEAFF. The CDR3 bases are TGTGCCAGTAACCTAGACGTGGGGGCGAACACTGAAGCTTTCTTT.

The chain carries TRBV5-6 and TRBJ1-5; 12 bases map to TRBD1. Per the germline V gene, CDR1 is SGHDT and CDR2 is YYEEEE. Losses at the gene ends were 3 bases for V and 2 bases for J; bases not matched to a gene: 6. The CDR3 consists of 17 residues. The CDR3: CASSSRDRGRGNQPQHF. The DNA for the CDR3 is TGTGCCAGCAGCTCCCGGGACAGGGGGCGCGGCAATCAGCCCCAGCATTTT.

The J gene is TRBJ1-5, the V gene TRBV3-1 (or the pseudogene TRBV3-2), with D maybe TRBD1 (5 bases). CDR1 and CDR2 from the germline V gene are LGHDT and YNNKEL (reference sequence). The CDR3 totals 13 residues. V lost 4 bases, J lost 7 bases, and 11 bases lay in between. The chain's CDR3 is CASSPGVGQPQHF. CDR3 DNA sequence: TGTGCCAGCAGCCCGGGGGTAGGGCAGCCCCAGCATTTT.

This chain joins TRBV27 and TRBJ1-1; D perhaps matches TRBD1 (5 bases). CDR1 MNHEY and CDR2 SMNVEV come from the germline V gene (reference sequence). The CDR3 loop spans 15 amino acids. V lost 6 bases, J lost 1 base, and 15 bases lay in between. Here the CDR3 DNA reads TGTGCCAGCAGACCTTTAGGGGTCGGGAACACTGAAGCTTTCTTT. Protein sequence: CASRPLGVGNTEAFF.

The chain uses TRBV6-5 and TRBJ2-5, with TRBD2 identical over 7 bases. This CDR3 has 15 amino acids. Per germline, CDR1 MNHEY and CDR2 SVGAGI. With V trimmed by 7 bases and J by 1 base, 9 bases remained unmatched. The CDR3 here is CASTLEGLIQETQYF. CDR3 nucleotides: TGTGCCAGCACCCTAGAGGGACTAATCCAAGAGACCCAGTACTTC.

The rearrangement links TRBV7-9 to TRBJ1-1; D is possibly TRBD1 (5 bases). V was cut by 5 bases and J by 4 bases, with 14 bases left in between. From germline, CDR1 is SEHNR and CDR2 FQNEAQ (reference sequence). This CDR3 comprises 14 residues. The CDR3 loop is CASSIGGLATEAFF. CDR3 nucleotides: TGTGCCAGCAGCATCGGGGGGTTGGCCACTGAAGCTTTCTTT.

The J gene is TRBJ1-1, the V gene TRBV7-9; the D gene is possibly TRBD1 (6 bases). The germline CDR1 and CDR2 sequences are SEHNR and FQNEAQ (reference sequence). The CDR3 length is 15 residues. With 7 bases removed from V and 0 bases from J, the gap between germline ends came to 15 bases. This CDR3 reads CASTRAGTMNTEAFF. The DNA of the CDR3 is TGTGCCAGCACCCGAGCCGGGACAATGAACACTGAAGCTTTCTTT.

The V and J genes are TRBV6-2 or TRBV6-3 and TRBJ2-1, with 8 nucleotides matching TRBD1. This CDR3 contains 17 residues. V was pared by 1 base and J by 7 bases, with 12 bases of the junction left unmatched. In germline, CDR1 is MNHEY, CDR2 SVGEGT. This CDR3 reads CASSYYYRGTGFNEQFF. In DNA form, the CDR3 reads TGTGCCAGCAGTTACTATTATCGCGGGACAGGTTTTAATGAGCAGTTCTTC.

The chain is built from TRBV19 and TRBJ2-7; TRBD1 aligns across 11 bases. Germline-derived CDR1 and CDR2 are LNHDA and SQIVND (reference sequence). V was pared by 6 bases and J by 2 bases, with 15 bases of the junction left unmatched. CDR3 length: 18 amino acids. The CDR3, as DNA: TGTGCCAGTAGCCTAAATGGGACAGGGGGAGCGGGAGCCTACGAGCAGTACGTC. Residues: CASSLNGTGGAGAYEQYV.

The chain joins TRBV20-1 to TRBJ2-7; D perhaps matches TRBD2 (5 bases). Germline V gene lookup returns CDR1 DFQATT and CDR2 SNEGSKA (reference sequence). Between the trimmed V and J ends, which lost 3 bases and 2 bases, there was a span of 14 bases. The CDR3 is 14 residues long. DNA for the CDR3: TGCAGTGCTAGTGCCCAGGACGGGGCCTACGAGCAGTACTTC. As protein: CSASAQDGAYEQYF.

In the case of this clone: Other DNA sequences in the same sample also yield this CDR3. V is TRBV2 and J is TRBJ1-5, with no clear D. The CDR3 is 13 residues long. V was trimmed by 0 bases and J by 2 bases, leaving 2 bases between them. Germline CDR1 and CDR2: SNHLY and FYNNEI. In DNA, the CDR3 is TGTGCCAGCAGTGAAGCGGGCAATCAGCCCCAGCATTTT. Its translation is CASSEAGNQPQHF.

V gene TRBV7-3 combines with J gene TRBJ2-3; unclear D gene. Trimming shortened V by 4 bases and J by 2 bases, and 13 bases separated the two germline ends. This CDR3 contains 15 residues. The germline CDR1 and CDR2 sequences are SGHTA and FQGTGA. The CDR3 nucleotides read TGTGCCAGCAGCTCCCTGGGCAGGCACACAGATACGCAGTATTTT. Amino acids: CASSSLGRHTDTQYF.

This CDR3 reads CASSGTGKGTDTQYF. The CDR3 nucleotides are TGTGCCAGCTCAGGCACAGGTAAGGGCACAGATACGCAGTATTTT. The chain recombines TRBV18 with TRBJ2-3; tentatively, D is TRBD1 (5 bases). V lost 5 bases to trimming and J lost 1 base, with 13 bases between them. CDR1 is KGHSH and CDR2 is LQKENI in the germline V gene. The CDR3 runs 15 residues.

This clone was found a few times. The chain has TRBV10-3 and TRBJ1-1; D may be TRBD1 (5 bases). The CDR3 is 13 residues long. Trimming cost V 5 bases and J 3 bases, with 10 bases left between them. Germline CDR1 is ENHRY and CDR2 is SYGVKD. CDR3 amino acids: CAISRDGDTEAFF. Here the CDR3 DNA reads TGTGCCATCAGTAGGGACGGAGACACTGAAGCTTTCTTT.

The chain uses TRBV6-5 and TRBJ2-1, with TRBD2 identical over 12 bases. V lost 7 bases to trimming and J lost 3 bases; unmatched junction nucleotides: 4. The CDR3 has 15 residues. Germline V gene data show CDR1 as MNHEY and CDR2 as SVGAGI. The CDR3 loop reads CASNPLAGGYNEQFF. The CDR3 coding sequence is TGTGCCAGCAACCCACTAGCGGGGGGCTACAATGAGCAGTTCTTC.

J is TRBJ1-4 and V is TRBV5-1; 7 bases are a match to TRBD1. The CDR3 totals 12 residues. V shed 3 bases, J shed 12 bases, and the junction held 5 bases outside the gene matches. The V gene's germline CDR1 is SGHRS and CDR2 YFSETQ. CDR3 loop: CASSSDRVQLFF. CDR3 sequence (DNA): TGCGCCAGCAGCTCAGACAGGGTACAACTGTTTTTT. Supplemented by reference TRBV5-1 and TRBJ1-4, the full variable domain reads KAGVTQTPRYLIKTRGQQVTLSCSPISGHRSVSWYQQTPGQGLQFLFEYFSETQRNKGNFPGRFSGRQFSNSRSEMNVSTLELGDSALYLCASSSDRVQLFFGSGTQLSVL.

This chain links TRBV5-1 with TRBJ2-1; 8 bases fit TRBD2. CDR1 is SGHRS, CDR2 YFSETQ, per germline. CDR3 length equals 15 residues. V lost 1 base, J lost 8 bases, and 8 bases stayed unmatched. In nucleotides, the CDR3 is TGCGCCAGCAGCTTGAGCGGGGGATATGCCCATGAGCAGTTCTTC. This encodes CASSLSGGYAHEQFF.

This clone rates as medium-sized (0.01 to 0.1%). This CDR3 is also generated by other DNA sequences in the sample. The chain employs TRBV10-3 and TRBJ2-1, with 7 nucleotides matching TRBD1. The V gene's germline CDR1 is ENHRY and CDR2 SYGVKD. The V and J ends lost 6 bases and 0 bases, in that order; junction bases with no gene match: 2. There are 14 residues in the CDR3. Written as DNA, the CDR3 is TGTGCCATCAGAGGGACAGACTCCTACAATGAGCAGTTCTTC. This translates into CAIRGTDSYNEQFF.

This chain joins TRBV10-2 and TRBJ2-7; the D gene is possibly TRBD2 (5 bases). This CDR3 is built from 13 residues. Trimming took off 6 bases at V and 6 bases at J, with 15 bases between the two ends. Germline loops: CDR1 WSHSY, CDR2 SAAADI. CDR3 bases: TGCGCCAGCAGCCCACTTGTTGAGGGCGAGCAGTACGTC. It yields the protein CASSPLVEGEQYV.